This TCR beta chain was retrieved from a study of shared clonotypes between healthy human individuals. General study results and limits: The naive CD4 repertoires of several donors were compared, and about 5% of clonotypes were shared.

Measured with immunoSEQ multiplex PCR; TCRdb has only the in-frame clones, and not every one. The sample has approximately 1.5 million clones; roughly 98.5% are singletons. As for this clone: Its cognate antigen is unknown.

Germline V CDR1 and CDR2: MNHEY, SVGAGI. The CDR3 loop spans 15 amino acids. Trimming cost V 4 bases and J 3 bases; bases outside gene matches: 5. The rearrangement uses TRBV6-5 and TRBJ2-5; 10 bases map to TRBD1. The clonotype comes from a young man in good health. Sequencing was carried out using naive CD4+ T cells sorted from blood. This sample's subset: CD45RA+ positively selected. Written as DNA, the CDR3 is TGTGCCAGCAGTTCGGGACAGGGGAGGGAAGAGACCCAGTACTTC. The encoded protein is CASSSGQGREETQYF.